Given below is one TCR beta chain in context. PCR primers comprised 60 Vbeta and 13 Jbeta primers. TCRdb's copy holds only in-frame clones and misses some; the assay was immunoSEQ multiplex PCR. The sample shows 85,000 to 100,000 clones, around 77% of them seen only once. These data come from a study of cytomegalovirus exposure and HLA in healthy donors. The receptor's source is a man aged 35 to 55 in good health and CMV-seronegative. Sequenced: PBMCs.

The CDR3 DNA reads TGTGCCAGCAGCCCAGGACAGCTAGATACGCAGTATTTT. Encoded protein: CASSPGQLDTQYF. This chain uses TRBV5-4 with TRBJ2-3, with D tentatively TRBD1 (6 bases). Germline lookup yields CDR1 SGHNT and CDR2 YYREEE (reference sequence). This CDR3 contains 13 residues. V was shortened by 4 bases and J by 5 bases, with 11 bases between the two germline ends.